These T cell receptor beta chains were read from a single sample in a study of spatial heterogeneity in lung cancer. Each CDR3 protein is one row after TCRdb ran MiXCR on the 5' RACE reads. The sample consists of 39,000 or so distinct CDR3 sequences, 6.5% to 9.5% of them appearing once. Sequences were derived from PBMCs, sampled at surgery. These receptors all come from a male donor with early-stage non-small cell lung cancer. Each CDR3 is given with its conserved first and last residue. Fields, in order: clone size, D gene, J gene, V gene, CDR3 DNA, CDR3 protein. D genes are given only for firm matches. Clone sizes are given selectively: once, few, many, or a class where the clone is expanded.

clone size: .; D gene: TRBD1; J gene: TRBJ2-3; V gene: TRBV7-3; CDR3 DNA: TGTGCCAGCAGCCCAGACAGGGCCACAGATACGCAGTATTTT; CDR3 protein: CASSPDRATDTQYF
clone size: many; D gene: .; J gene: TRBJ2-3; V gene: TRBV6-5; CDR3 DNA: TGTGCCAGCACCGAGACGGCGGGAACGCAGTATTTT; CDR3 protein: CASTETAGTQYF
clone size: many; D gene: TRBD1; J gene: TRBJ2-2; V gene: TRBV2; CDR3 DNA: TGTGCCAGCAGTGGGTCGGCAGGGGGAACCGGGGAGCTGTTTTTT; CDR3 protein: CASSGSAGGTGELFF
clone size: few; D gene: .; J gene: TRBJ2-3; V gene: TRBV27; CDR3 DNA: TGTGCCAGCAGGACAGGAGGGCCGACAGATACGCAGTATTTT; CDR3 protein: CASRTGGPTDTQYF
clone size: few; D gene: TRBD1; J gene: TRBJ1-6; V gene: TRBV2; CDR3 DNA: TGTGCCAGCAGTGACTGGGACAGGGGCAATTCACCCCTCCACTTT; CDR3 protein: CASSDWDRGNSPLHF
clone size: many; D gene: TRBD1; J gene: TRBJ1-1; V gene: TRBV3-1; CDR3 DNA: TGTGCCAGCAGCCCGGACAGGGGGACTGAAGCTTTCTTT; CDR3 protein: CASSPDRGTEAFF
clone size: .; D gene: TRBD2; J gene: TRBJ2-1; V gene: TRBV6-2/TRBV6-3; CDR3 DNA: TGTGCCAGCAGATCTAGCGGGGGGGACAATGAGCAGTTCTTC; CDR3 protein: CASRSSGGDNEQFF
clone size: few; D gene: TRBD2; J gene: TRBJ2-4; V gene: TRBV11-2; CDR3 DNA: TGTGCCAGCAGCCCAGTAGCGGGGGTTGGAACCAAAAACATTCAGTACTTC; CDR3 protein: CASSPVAGVGTKNIQYF
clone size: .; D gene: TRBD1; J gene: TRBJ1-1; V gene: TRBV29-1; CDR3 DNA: TGCAGCGTTGACCAGACAGGGGCTTTCTTT; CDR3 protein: CSVDQTGAFF
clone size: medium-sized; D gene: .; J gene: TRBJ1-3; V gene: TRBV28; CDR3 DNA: TGTGCCAGCAGTTTCAGAGAACAATCTGGAAACACCATATATTTT; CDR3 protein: CASSFREQSGNTIYF
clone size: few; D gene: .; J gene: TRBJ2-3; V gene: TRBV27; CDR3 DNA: TGTGCCAGCAGGACCCCAGGAACAGATACGCAGTATTTT; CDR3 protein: CASRTPGTDTQYF
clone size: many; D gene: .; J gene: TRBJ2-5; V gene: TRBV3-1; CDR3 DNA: TGTGCCAGCAACCCCTTTCCTCAGGGCAAGTACCAAGAGACCCAGTACTTC; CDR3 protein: CASNPFPQGKYQETQYF
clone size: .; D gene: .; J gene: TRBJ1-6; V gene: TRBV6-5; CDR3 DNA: TGTGCCAGCAGTTACTCGCGAGGCCTCAATTCACCCCTCCACTTT; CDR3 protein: CASSYSRGLNSPLHF
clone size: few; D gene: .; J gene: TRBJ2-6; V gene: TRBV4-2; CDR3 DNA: TGTGCCAGCAGCCAAGCCCAGGGGTCAGGGGCCAACGTCCTGACTTTC; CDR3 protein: CASSQAQGSGANVLTF
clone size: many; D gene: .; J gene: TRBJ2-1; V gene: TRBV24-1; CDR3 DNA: TGTGCCACCAGTGATTCCTCGCGGGGAAGCTCCTACAATGAGCAGTTCTTC; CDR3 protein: CATSDSSRGSSYNEQFF
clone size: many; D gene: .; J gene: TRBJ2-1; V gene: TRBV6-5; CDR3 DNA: TGTGCCAGCAGTTACTCGCCCCCGGACGGGATCTACAATGAGCAGTTCTTC; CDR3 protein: CASSYSPPDGIYNEQFF
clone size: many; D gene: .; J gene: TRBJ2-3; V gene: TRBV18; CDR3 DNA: TGTGCCAGCTCACCAACTGGCGGGGTCGGTGGCACAGATACGCAGTATTTT; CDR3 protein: CASSPTGGVGGTDTQYF
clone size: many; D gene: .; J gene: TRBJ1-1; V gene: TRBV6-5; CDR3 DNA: TGTGCCAGCAGGCCTCGAGCGTCTGAAGCTTTCTTT; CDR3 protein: CASRPRASEAFF
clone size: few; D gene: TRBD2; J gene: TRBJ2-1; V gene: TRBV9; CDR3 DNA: TGTGCCAGCAGCCCCGCGGGGACTAGCGGGATCAATGAGCAGTTCTTC; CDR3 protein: CASSPAGTSGINEQFF
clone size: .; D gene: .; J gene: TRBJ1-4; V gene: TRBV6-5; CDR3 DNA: TGTGCCAGCGGCCACAGGACAACTAATGAAAAACTGTTTTTT; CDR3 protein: CASGHRTTNEKLFF
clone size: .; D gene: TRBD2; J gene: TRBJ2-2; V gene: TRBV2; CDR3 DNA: TGTGCCAGCAGTGCTACCGGACTAGCGGGAGTCACCGGGGAGCTGTTTTTT; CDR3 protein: CASSATGLAGVTGELFF
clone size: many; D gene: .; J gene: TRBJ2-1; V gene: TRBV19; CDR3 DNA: TGTGCCAGTAGTATAGATCAACTAGCAGGCGGCAATGAGCAGTTCTTC; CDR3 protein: CASSIDQLAGGNEQFF
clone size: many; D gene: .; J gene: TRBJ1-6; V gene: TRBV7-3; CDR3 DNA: TGTGCCAGCAGCTTTAGGGGACAATATAATTCACCCCTCCACTTT; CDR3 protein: CASSFRGQYNSPLHF
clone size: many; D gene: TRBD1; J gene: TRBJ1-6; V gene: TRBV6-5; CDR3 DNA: TGTGCCAGCAGTTCCGGGACAGGCCTTCGGTCACCCCTCCACTTT; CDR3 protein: CASSSGTGLRSPLHF
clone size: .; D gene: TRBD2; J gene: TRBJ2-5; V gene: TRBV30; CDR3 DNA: TGTGCCTGGAGTGTAGGACCCTCGGGGGGGGAGACCCAGTACTTC; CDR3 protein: CAWSVGPSGGETQYF
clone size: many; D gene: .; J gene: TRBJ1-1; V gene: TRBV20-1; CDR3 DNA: TGCAGTGCCCCGAGGAACAGGGACACTAACACTGAAGCTTTCTTT; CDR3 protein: CSAPRNRDTNTEAFF
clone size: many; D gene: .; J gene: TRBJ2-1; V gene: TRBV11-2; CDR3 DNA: TGTGCCAGCAGCCCGCATAGCGGACTTTCCTACAATGAGCAGTTCTTC; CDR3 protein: CASSPHSGLSYNEQFF
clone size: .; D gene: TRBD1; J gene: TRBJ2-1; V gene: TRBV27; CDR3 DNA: TGTGCCAGCAGTTTAGCAGGCAGGGGGTATGAGCAGTTCTTC; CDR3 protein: CASSLAGRGYEQFF
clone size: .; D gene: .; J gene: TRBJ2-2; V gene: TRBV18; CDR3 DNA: TGTGCCACTAGGAAGAACACCGGGGAGCTGTTTTTT; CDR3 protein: CATRKNTGELFF
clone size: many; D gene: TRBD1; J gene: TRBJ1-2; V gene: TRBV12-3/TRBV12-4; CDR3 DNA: TGTGCCAGCAGTTCCCCACAGGGGATAGATGGCTACACCTTC; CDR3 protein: CASSSPQGIDGYTF
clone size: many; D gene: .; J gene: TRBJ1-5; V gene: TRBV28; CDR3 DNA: TGTGCCAGCAGTTTAGCGTACGGGGACAATCAGCCCCAGCATTTT; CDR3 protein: CASSLAYGDNQPQHF
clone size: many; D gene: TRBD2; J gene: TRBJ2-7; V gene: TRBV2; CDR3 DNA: TGTGCCAGCAGTACCCCGTTTAGCGGGGCGATCTACGAGCAGTACTTC; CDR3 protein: CASSTPFSGAIYEQYF
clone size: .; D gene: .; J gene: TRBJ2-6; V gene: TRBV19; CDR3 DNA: TGTGCCACGATCTCTGGGGCCAACGTCCTGACTTTC; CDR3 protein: CATISGANVLTF
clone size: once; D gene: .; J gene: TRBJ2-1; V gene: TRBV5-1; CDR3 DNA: TGCGCCAGCAGCTTCGGCTATGAGCAGTTCTTC; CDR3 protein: CASSFGYEQFF
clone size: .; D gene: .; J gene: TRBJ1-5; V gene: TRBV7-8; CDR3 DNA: TGTGCCAGCAGTTCAGGGAGTAGCAGTTATCAGCCCCAGCATTTT; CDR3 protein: CASSSGSSSYQPQHF
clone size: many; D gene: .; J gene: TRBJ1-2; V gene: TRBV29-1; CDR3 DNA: TGCAGCGTATGGACAGTGGACTATGGCTACACCTTC; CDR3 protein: CSVWTVDYGYTF
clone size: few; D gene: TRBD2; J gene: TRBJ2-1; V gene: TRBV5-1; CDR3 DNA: TGCGCCAGCAGCCCCCTTGGGCTAGCGGGTTACAATGAGCAGTTCTTC; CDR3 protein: CASSPLGLAGYNEQFF
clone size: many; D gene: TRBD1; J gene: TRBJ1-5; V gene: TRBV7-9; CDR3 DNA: TGTGCCAGCAGCCTGAGGACAGGGGGAGGTCAGCCCCAGCATTTT; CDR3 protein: CASSLRTGGGQPQHF
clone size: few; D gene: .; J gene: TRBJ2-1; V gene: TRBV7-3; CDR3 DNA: TGTGCCAGCAGCCCGGGACTTCTAGATTACAATGAGCAGTTCTTC; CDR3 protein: CASSPGLLDYNEQFF
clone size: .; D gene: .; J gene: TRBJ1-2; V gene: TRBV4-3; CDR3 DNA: TGCGCCAGCAGCGGAGGCATTACAGGGTTGGGCTATGGCTACACCTTC; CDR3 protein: CASSGGITGLGYGYTF
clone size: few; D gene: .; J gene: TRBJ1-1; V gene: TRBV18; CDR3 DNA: TGTGCCAGCTCACCCGACAGGAAGAACACTGAAGCTTTCTTT; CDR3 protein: CASSPDRKNTEAFF
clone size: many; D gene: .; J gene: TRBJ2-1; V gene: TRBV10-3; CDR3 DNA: TGTGCCATCAGTGAGTCCCAGCGCATAAACAATGAGCAGTTCTTC; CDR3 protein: CAISESQRINNEQFF
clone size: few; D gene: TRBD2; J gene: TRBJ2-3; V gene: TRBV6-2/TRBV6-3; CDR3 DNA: TGTGCCAGCAGTCCCGGACTAGCGGGGACCACAGATACGCAGTATTTT; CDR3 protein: CASSPGLAGTTDTQYF
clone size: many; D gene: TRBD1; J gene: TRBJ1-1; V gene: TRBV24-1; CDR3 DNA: TGTGCCACCAGTGATTTGAAGGACAGGAGCACTGAAGCTTTCTTT; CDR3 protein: CATSDLKDRSTEAFF